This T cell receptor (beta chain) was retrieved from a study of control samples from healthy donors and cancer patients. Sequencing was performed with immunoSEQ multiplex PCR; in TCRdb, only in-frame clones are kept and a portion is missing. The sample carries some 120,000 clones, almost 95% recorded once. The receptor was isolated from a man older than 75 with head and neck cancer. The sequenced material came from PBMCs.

The CDR3 is CASSPRTDPNAGNTIYF. Here the CDR3 DNA reads TGTGCCAGCAGCCCCCGGACAGACCCGAATGCTGGAAACACCATATATTTT. This chain uses TRBV7-9 with TRBJ1-3; D is perhaps TRBD1 (6 bases). The V end lost 5 bases, the J end lost 2 bases, and 19 bases lay between the germline ends. This CDR3 region has 17 residues. Germline assignment: CDR1 SEHNR and CDR2 FQNEAQ (reference sequence).